This TCR beta chain was found in a study of OX40 agonist ivuxolimab in advanced cancers. This clone was seen a single time. Profiling relied on immunoSEQ multiplex PCR, and the TCRdb table lists in-frame clones only, not all of them. The sample has tens of thousands of clones, roughly 87% seen once. V lost 2 bases to trimming and J lost 5 bases, with 7 bases between them. Looked up from germline, CDR1 is MNHEY and CDR2 is SVGAGI. The CDR3 is 14 amino acids. The receptor was isolated from an adult with an advanced solid tumor such as melanoma, head and neck, liver or kidney cancer. The material sequenced was CD4+ or CD8+ T cells sorted from blood, taken in a trial of the OX40 agonist ivuxolimab. The chain is built from TRBV6-5 and TRBJ1-6, with a possible D match to TRBD1 (6 bases). CDR3 protein: CASSYRQDNSPLHF. DNA for the CDR3: TGTGCCAGCAGTTACAGACAGGATAATTCACCCCTCCACTTT.